The present entry profiles one TCR beta chain with its context. Sequence at one end of the junction differs from germline and may be a read error. In Seattle, patients joined the study during active infection and were tracked longitudinally. This sample was included in a study of blood T cell repertoires in COVID-19. In the source study's methods: Reference gene primer amplification gave estimated nucleated cell counts. Assay used: immunoSEQ multiplex PCR; TCRdb lists only in-frame clones, some missing. V and J calls and clone size come straight from that table; D and trimming were deduced from the DNA. Of about 180,000 clones listed, over 65% are singletons. Per the germline V gene, CDR1 is SGHKS and CDR2 is YYEKEE (reference sequence). This CDR3 spans 12 amino acids.

Material: peripheral blood. The receptor was derived from a person aged 70 to 79 with COVID-19, enrolled during active disease. The chain carries TRBV5-5 and TRBJ1-4; possible D gene TRBD1, 5 bases. The CDR3 DNA follows: TGTGCCAGCAGCTTGTCGGAACGGGGGATGGTTTTT. Translated, it gives CASSLSERGMVF.